The next 8 T cell receptor beta chains were all read from a single sample in a study of T cell changes during pregnancy in multiple sclerosis. Clones were sequenced by immunoSEQ multiplex PCR, and TCRdb holds only the in-frame ones, with some missing. This table has under 110,000 clones, more than 80% appearing once. The sequences come from peripheral blood, collected before pregnancy. The origin of the receptors is a female donor with multiple sclerosis, enrolled in a pregnancy study.

The chain is built from TRBV5-4 and TRBJ2-7; D is undetermined. Germline CDR1 and CDR2: SGHNT and YYREEE (reference sequence). Between the trimmed V and J ends, which lost 3 bases and 2 bases, there was a span of 9 bases. The CDR3 spans 13 residues. In DNA form, the CDR3 reads TGTGCCAGCAGCTCATTAGAAACCTACGAGCAGTACTTC. The encoded protein is CASSSLETYEQYF.

A few counts support this clone. V and J are TRBV4-2 and TRBJ1-1; D remains unclear. The germline V and J ends were trimmed by 1 base and 6 bases, with 12 bases remaining between them. The CDR3 contains 14 residues. The germline CDR1 and CDR2 sequences are LGHNA and YNFKEQ. CDR3 amino acids: CASSQGEGRAEAFF. The CDR3 coding sequence is TGTGCCAGCAGCCAAGGCGAAGGGAGAGCTGAAGCTTTCTTT.

The rearrangement uses TRBV19 and TRBJ1-2; D is unclear. Germline CDR1 is LNHDA and CDR2 is SQIVND (reference sequence). The CDR3 loop spans 15 amino acids. The ends were cut back, 5 bases at V and 0 bases at J, with 13 bases in the middle. The CDR3 sequence is CASSLTGRTNYGYTF. The CDR3 DNA is TGTGCCAGTAGTTTAACGGGGAGAACTAACTATGGCTACACCTTC.

The chain joins TRBV10-3 to TRBJ2-7, with a possible D match to TRBD1 (7 bases). V lost 6 bases and J lost 5, with 20 bases in between. Germline CDR1 is ENHRY and CDR2 is SYGVKD. This CDR3 has 15 amino acids. The CDR3 nucleotides read TGTGCCATCAGCTACGAAACACAGGGGAGGCACGAGCAGTACTTC. Amino acids: CAISYETQGRHEQYF.

J is TRBJ1-5 and V is TRBV7-9, with 8 bases aligning to TRBD1. V lost 4 bases to trimming and J lost 5 bases; unmatched junction nucleotides: 4. The CDR3 covers 14 residues. The germline CDR1 and CDR2 sequences are SEHNR and FQNEAQ (reference sequence). CDR3 loop: CASSSTTGDQPQHF. DNA for the CDR3: TGTGCCAGCAGCTCAACGACAGGGGATCAGCCCCAGCATTTT.

The V gene is TRBV5-1, the J gene TRBJ2-1; 7 positions agree with TRBD2. The V segment lost 1 base and the J segment 5 bases; nucleotides outside the gene matches: 6. Germline CDR1 SGHRS, CDR2 YFSETQ. CDR3 length: 15 residues. The CDR3 bases are TGCGCCAGCAGCTTGTATGTCAGCGGGAACAATGAGCAGTTCTTC. Protein product: CASSLYVSGNNEQFF.

The chain employs TRBV28 and TRBJ1-2; 7 nucleotides match TRBD1. The CDR3 runs to 16 residues. V gave up 2 bases and J gave up 3 bases; unmatched junction bases: 9. From germline, CDR1 is MDHEN and CDR2 SYDVKM. CDR3 residues: CASSLPLGGADYGYTF. The CDR3 coding sequence is TGTGCCAGCAGTTTACCTCTAGGGGGCGCAGACTATGGCTACACCTTC.

The chain joins TRBV11-3 to TRBJ2-7, with no clear D. V lost 5 bases and J lost 5, with 22 bases in between. There are 16 residues in the CDR3. Germline CDR1 SGHNT, CDR2 YENEEA. Here the CDR3 reads CASSLKLSTVINEQYF. Here the CDR3 DNA reads TGTGCCAGCAGCCTCAAGCTTTCCACAGTTATTAACGAGCAGTACTTC.